This T cell receptor beta chain was documented in a study of response to subunit inactivated influenza vaccine (dated by TCRdb to 2017 to 2018). Regarding the study in general: The study used deep quantitative T cell receptor repertoire profiling to track responses to a trivalent subunit inactivated influenza vaccine.

This clonotype was seen a handful of times. Its antigen is unknown. There are no base qualities to consult, and no much larger clone falls within one base. Library preparation employed RT-PCR. Sequencing was carried out with an Illumina HiSeq 2500. TCRdb ran its own pipeline on the public reads, namely fastp trimming at Q25 and MiXCR clone calling, and kept in-frame beta chains. Rows matching on CDR3 protein sequence are summarized as one entry with the most common DNA and genes. The table for this sample lists a few hundred thousand distinct CDR3 sequences; about 20% of them were counted only once. About 9.3% of the sample belongs to the ten largest clones. The germline V gene sets CDR1 to LGHNA and CDR2 to YNFKEQ. From the cysteine up to the phenylalanine, the CDR3 has a length of 17 residues. Just CDR3 DNA is preserved here, 51 bases in frame from base 1. For this chain, trimming is 0 bases at the V end and 3 bases at the J end, and the number of junction bases without a gene match is 11.

Beyond this particular receptor, the publication reports: The authors suggested that each seasonal influenza vaccination may recruit only a limited number of new T cells.

This receptor was obtained from a man aged 50-75 years who received an inactivated influenza vaccine. Donor details come from another sample of the same person, matched by shared clones. Specimen: PBMCs from blood, collected approximately 20 months after vaccination. This chain is built from TRBV4-2 and TRBJ2-7; a stretch of 7 junction bases matches TRBD2. DNA sequence: TGTGCCAGCAGCCAAGATGAGGCTAGCGGACTCTACTACGAGCAGTACTTC. Translated, it gives CASSQDEASGLYYEQYF.